This section outlines one T cell receptor (beta chain) sequence together with its context. Original processing methods: By means of reference gene primer amplification, nucleated cell counts were estimated. Assay: immunoSEQ multiplex PCR; the TCRdb copy retains only in-frame clones and omits some. The V and J calls and clone size are taken from that table; D and trimming were inferred from the DNA. Of about 190,000 clones listed, under 90% were seen once; the top ten hold roughly 20%. This CDR3 spans 14 amino acids. Losses at the gene ends were 7 bases for V and 1 base for J; bases not matched to a gene: 4. Germline V lookup: CDR1 SGHRS, CDR2 YFSETQ. The data were obtained in a study of blood T cell repertoires in COVID-19. Looking at the study overall: Researchers got acute and convalescent COVID-19 samples from the United States, Italy and Spain. Sources were T cells, B-cell-depleted T cells, or PBMCs; the material itself was cDNA or gDNA.

The specimen sequenced was peripheral blood. The chain uses TRBV5-1 and TRBJ1-1, with 10 bases that match TRBD1. The TCR comes from a human donor in a cohort sampled during active COVID-19. CDR3 in amino acids: CASGGQGGNTEAFF. In DNA form, the CDR3 reads TGCGCCAGCGGAGGACAGGGGGGGAACACTGAAGCTTTCTTT.